This TCR beta chain was recovered during a study of blood T cell repertoires in COVID-19 (dated by TCRdb to about 2020). Concerning the study at large: Samples covering the acute and convalescent phases of COVID-19 were provided by collaborators in the United States, Italy and Spain. The material from the prospective study consisted of cDNA or gDNA derived from T cells, B-cell-depleted T cells, or PBMCs. Deeply sampled blood TCRbeta repertoires from subjects exposed to, actively infected with, or recovered from COVID-19 were included in the dataset. The repertoires were released in a freely available public database intended as a resource for research on the immune response to SARS-CoV-2. Samples came from the ongoing ImmuneRACE study (first 160 participants) plus 1,254 subjects from 6 global collaborators. The sample metadata nearly always contained a de-identified subject ID, COVID-19 status, age in years and sex. Where available, HLA class I and class II types were obtained from metadata supplied by the sample provider rather than from assay-based typing.

TCRbeta CDR3 regions were amplified from genomic DNA using the immunoSEQ Assay, a bias-controlled multiplex PCR. As for the original processing: The number of nucleated cells in each sample was estimated by amplification of reference gene primers within the assay. To quantify the absolute abundance of each unique TCRbeta CDR3 rearrangement, sequence reads were collapsed and filtered. For each sample, productive Simpson clonality was calculated as the square root of Simpson's diversity index across productive rearrangements. The clones in this table, taken by TCRdb from immuneACCESS, are in-frame only. Not every clone is retained; where verified, under half of the shortfall comes from an unresolved V gene, and the cause of the rest is unknown. The V and J calls and clone size were taken over from that table, and D and trimming were inferred from the DNA. The sample has 250,000 to 300,000 clones on record, around 83% of them singletons. The top ten clonotypes cover 3.6% of the sample.

As for this clone: This clone's antigen is unknown. Qualities for individual bases were not recorded, and no much larger clone is one base off.

Collaborating institutions collected whole blood in K2EDTA tubes following their own protocols. For TCRbeta analysis, collaborators shipped samples as frozen whole blood, isolated PBMCs, or DNA extracted from either of those sample types. Overall study results and their limits: The amount of clinical and demographic metadata varied by source and participant and was provided uncurated.

As encoded in the germline V gene, CDR1 is SGHDN while CDR2 is FVKESK. The CDR3 sequence holds 12 residues, the cysteine and phenylalanine included. Left in the record is the CDR3 DNA by itself, 36 bases read in frame from the first base. V and J are truncated by 1 base and 8 bases respectively, leaving an intervening sequence of 8 bases. What was sequenced was peripheral blood. This receptor chain uses TRBV14 and TRBJ2-5; the D gene assignment is ambiguous. This receptor was taken from a man aged 18-30 years with active or convalescent COVID-19. The DNA reads as follows: TGTGCCAGCAGCCAAGGTATTACAACCCAGTACTTC. Its product reads: CASSQGITTQYF.